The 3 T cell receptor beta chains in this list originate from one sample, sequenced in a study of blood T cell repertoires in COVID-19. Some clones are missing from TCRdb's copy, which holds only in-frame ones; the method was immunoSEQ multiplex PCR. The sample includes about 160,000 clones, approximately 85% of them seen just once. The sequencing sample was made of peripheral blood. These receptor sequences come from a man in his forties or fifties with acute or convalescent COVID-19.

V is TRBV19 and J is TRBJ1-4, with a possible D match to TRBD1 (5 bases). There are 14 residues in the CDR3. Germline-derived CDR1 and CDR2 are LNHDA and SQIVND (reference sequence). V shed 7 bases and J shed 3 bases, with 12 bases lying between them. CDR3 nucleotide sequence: TGTGCCAGTACCTCGACAGTACCTAATGAAAAACTGTTTTTT. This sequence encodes CASTSTVPNEKLFF.

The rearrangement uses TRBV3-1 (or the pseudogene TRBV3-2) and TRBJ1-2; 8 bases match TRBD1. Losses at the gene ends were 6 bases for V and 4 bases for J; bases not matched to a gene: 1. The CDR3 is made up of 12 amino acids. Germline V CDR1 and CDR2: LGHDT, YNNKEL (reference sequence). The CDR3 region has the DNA TGTGCCAGCAGACAGGGGGGCTATGGCTACACCTTC. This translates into CASRQGGYGYTF.

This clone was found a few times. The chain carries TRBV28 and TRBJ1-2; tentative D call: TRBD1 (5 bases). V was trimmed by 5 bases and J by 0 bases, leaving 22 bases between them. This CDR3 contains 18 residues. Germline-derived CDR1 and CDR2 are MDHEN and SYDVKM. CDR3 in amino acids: CASSGGAGTRGTNYGYTF. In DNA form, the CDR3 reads TGTGCCAGCAGTGGGGGTGCTGGGACTAGGGGTACTAACTATGGCTACACCTTC.